This T cell receptor (beta chain) was sequenced during a study of regulatory T cells in long-lasting Graves disease. Notes on the study in general: With 2,500 to 3,500 shared public clonotypes, persistent patients exceeded new patients, who shared over 950.

This clonotype occurred a few times. The antigen is unknown. One end of the junction varies from germline; a read error may be responsible. In germline, CDR1 is SGHAT, CDR2 FQDESV (reference sequence). The CDR3 contains 13 residues. Time point of the sample: newly diagnosed GD, antithyroid drugs for less than 3 months. PBMC-extracted RNA yielded the TCR library. Arm-PCR of CDR3 regions with iRepertoire HTBI primers generated TCR beta libraries. TCRdb ran MiXCR on the multiplex PCR reads and lists one entry per CDR3 protein. Of approximately 350,000 distinct CDR3 sequences in the sample, 16% were seen once. The sample also formed part of further work on T cells in Graves' hyperthyroidism and ophthalmopathy.

The clonotype was recovered from a woman between 18 and 30 years old with Graves disease. Specimen: peripheral blood mononuclear cells (PBMCs), collected at new diagnosis, from a patient treated with antithyroid drugs. The genes are TRBV11-1 and TRBJ1-6; D unresolved. CDR3 bases: TGTGCCAGCAGCTTAGGCGTTGATTCACCCCCCCACTTT. Translated, it gives CASSLGVDSPPHF.